This T cell receptor beta chain derives from a study of identical twins. Study observations and caveats: Zero-insertion analyses were open to partial confounding by invariant MAIT and iNKT cells. For monozygotic twins, models underestimated out-of-frame TCR alpha sharing. For cord blood, abundant beta clonotypes had fewer insertions, unlike memory repertoires, which showed none.

Template switching added a universal primer site, and cDNA bore unique molecular identifiers. TCRdb reprocessed the 5' RACE reads via MiXCR and lists one record per CDR3 protein. In the table there are 270,000 or so distinct CDR3 sequences, around 8.8% of which are singletons. Trimming at V came to 2 bases and at J to 5 bases, leaving 9 bases not matched to a gene. The CDR3 length is 16 residues. Germline V CDR1 and CDR2: SEHNR, FQNEAQ (reference sequence). Worth noting for this clonotype: As yet, its antigen is unknown.

In addition, the sample was reused for a study of yellow fever vaccine responses in identical twins.

The source of this sequence is a woman in her late teens or twenties in good health. The material sequenced was CD8+ T cells sorted from blood. This chain links TRBV7-9 with TRBJ2-5, with 9 bases lining up with TRBD2. The CDR3 loop reads CASSLNMGLARETQYF. In DNA form, the CDR3 reads TGTGCCAGCAGCTTAAATATGGGACTAGCTCGGGAGACCCAGTACTTC.